The clone carrying this T cell receptor (beta chain) was recorded a few times. Its matching antigen is unknown. TCRdb used MiXCR to reprocess the 5' RACE reads, holding one entry per CDR3 protein. The sample lists roughly 230,000 distinct CDR3 sequences, 15% to 20% occurring once. The record originates from a study of CD8 T cells in ankylosing spondylitis. The study, taken as a whole, reports: Reportedly, significant enrichment of disease-linked clones occurred in matched ankylosing spondylitis synovial fluid.

Germline loops: CDR1 DFQATT, CDR2 SNEGSKA (reference sequence). The CDR3 is 18 amino acids. With 4 bases clipped from V and 2 bases from J, the junction kept 16 bases outside the gene matches. The V and J genes are TRBV20-1 and TRBJ2-2; 7 bases are shared with TRBD1. Sequencing was done on a sample of blood, either unsorted or a sorted T cell fraction (not recorded which). The sequence was collected from a male donor with ankylosing spondylitis or in good health (not recorded which). CDR3 sequence: CSAIDLQQGRENTGELFF. The CDR3 coding sequence is TGCAGTGCTATAGACCTCCAACAGGGGCGAGAAAACACCGGGGAGCTGTTTTTT.